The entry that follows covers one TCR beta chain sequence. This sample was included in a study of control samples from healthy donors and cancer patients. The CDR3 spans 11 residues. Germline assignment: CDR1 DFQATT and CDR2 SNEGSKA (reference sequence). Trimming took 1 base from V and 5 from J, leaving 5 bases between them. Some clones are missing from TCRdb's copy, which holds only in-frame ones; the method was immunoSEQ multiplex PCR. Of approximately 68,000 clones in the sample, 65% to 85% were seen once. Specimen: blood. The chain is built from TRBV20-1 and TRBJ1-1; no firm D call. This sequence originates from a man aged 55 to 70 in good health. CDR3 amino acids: CSARGGTEAFF. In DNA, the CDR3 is TGCAGTGCTAGAGGGGGAACTGAAGCTTTCTTT.